A selection of T cell receptor beta chains follows, all from one sample in a study of T cell changes during pregnancy in multiple sclerosis. Clones were read by immunoSEQ multiplex PCR, and TCRdb kept only the in-frame ones, dropping some. This repertoire shows 55,000 to 75,000 clones, roughly 91% found once; its top ten account for 1% to 1.5%. Material: peripheral blood, obtained after pregnancy. All receptors derive from a female donor in good health, enrolled as a control in a pregnancy study. Both conserved end residues are part of each CDR3. A D gene is named only where the DNA matches it firmly. Clone size is not always given. Where it is, it says once, few, many or a class for expanded clones.

>TRBJ2-3|-|-|TRBV2
CASKPGLSTDTQYF
TGTGCCAGCAAACCAGGCCTTAGCACAGATACGCAGTATTTT
>TRBJ2-3|-|TRBD2|TRBV6-5
CASSKGLATDTQYF
TGTGCCAGCAGTAAAGGACTAGCCACAGATACGCAGTATTTT
>TRBJ2-1|-|TRBD1|TRBV4-3
CASSPSTGGLYEQFF
TGCGCCAGCAGCCCGAGTACAGGGGGCCTCTATGAGCAGTTCTTC
>TRBJ2-5|-|-|TRBV7-2
CASSLGQIQGTQYF
TGTGCCAGCAGCTTAGGACAGATACAGGGGACCCAGTACTTC
>TRBJ2-5|-|TRBD2|TRBV5-5
CASSLGLAGGQETQYF
TGTGCCAGCAGCTTGGGACTAGCGGGGGGCCAAGAGACCCAGTACTTC
>TRBJ2-1|-|TRBD2|TRBV30
CALAGGPVNEQFF
TGTGCACTAGCGGGGGGGCCCGTCAATGAGCAGTTCTTC
>TRBJ2-1|-|-|TRBV11-2
CASSSDGTLIGAEQFF
TGTGCCAGCAGCTCCGATGGGACACTGATTGGGGCTGAGCAGTTCTTC
>TRBJ1-2|-|TRBD1|TRBV9
CASSPGGSYGYTF
TGTGCCAGCAGCCCAGGGGGGAGCTATGGCTACACCTTC
>TRBJ1-1|-|-|TRBV11-2
CASSLDKHTEAFF
TGTGCCAGCAGCTTAGACAAGCACACTGAAGCTTTCTTT
>TRBJ1-1|-|-|TRBV6-5
CASSSSVVLGATEAFF
TGTGCCAGCAGTTCCTCAGTCGTGTTGGGGGCTACTGAAGCTTTCTTT
>TRBJ1-1|-|TRBD1|TRBV14
CASSQVQGATEAFF
TGTGCCAGCAGCCAGGTGCAGGGGGCCACTGAAGCTTTCTTT
>TRBJ1-3|-|-|TRBV11-3
CASSKLSGEVDTIYF
TGTGCCAGCAGCAAACTTTCTGGGGAGGTTGACACCATATATTTT
>TRBJ1-4|-|-|TRBV30
CAWRDGFNEKLFF
TGTGCCTGGAGAGACGGGTTTAATGAAAAACTGTTTTTT
>TRBJ1-5|-|-|TRBV6-1
CASSDSPMQWSFYQPQHF
TGTGCCAGCAGTGATTCCCCAATGCAGTGGTCCTTTTATCAGCCCCAGCATTTT
>TRBJ1-4|once|-|TRBV14
CASSQDRLLGGFEKLFF
TGTGCCAGCAGCCAAGATCGCCTCCTGGGAGGATTTGAAAAACTGTTTTTT
>TRBJ1-1|-|TRBD1|TRBV25-1
CASSATGGNTEAFF
TGTGCCAGCAGTGCGACAGGGGGCAACACTGAAGCTTTCTTT
>TRBJ1-1|-|-|TRBV11-3
CASSLDRVGEKADTEAFF
TGTGCCAGCAGCTTAGATCGGGTCGGAGAGAAGGCGGACACTGAAGCTTTCTTT
>TRBJ2-3|-|TRBD2|TRBV7-2
CASTPRRGGGTDTQYF
TGTGCCAGCACCCCACGGCGGGGGGGTGGCACAGATACGCAGTATTTT
>TRBJ2-1|-|TRBD2|TRBV7-6
CASSRLAGGDNEQFF
TGTGCCAGCAGCCGTCTAGCGGGGGGAGACAATGAGCAGTTCTTC
>TRBJ1-6|-|-|TRBV7-2
CASSLAAGEYSPLHF
TGTGCCAGCAGCTTGGCGGCAGGGGAATATTCACCCCTCCACTTT
>TRBJ2-3|-|-|TRBV29-1
CSVEVGSVADTQYF
TGCAGCGTTGAAGTGGGTAGCGTCGCAGATACGCAGTATTTT
>TRBJ2-3|-|-|TRBV4-1
CASSSPTRSRPATQYF
TGCGCCAGCAGCTCCCCGACTAGATCTCGTCCAGCTACGCAGTATTTT
>TRBJ1-3|-|TRBD1|TRBV19
CASSASGTGVGNTIYF
TGTGCCAGTAGTGCGTCCGGGACAGGGGTTGGAAACACCATATATTTT
>TRBJ1-1|-|TRBD1|TRBV6-6
CASSPGTGTFTEAFF
TGTGCCAGCAGTCCCGGGACAGGGACGTTCACTGAAGCTTTCTTT
>TRBJ1-1|-|-|TRBV7-2
CASSSMTNTEAFF
TGTGCCAGCAGCTCCATGACTAACACTGAAGCTTTCTTT
>TRBJ1-2|-|-|TRBV5-1
CASSLGAGYGYTF
TGCGCCAGCAGCTTGGGGGCGGGGTATGGCTACACCTTC
>TRBJ2-3|-|TRBD2|TRBV10-3
CAISGPTSLGDTQYF
TGTGCCATCAGTGGTCCGACTAGCTTGGGAGATACGCAGTATTTT
>TRBJ1-2|-|-|TRBV5-1
CASSLKPGRNYGYTF
TGCGCCAGCAGCTTGAAGCCAGGGCGTAACTATGGCTACACCTTC
>TRBJ1-5|-|TRBD1|TRBV9
CASSAGQGHQPQHF
TGTGCCAGCAGCGCGGGACAGGGACATCAGCCCCAGCATTTT